A single sample gave rise to the 3 T cell receptor beta chains below, sequenced in a study of T cell responses to AZD1222 COVID-19 vaccine. Produced via immunoSEQ multiplex PCR; TCRdb's table is partial and in-frame only. This sample has around 120,000 clones, with roughly 90% found just once. The sample consisted of peripheral blood, taken on day 0 of AZD1222 vaccination. These receptors all stem from an adult in good health.

V and J are TRBV30 and TRBJ2-7; D possibly uses TRBD1 or TRBD2 (6 bases each). The ends were cut back, 4 bases at V and 2 bases at J, with 15 bases in the middle. CDR1 is GTSNPN and CDR2 is SVGIG in the germline V gene (reference sequence). The CDR3 is 14 residues long. CDR3 residues: CAWTGAGHPYEQYF. In DNA, the CDR3 is TGTGCCTGGACGGGGGCAGGGCATCCCTACGAGCAGTACTTC.

This rearrangement joins TRBV7-2 to TRBJ2-5, with 7 bases that match TRBD2. The CDR3 is made up of 14 amino acids. Germline V gene data show CDR1 as SGHTA and CDR2 as FQGNSA. V lost 4 bases to trimming and J lost 4 bases; unmatched junction nucleotides: 6. The CDR3 region is CASSSGGGGETQYF. The CDR3 DNA follows: TGTGCCAGCAGCTCCGGCGGGGGTGGAGAGACCCAGTACTTC.

The chain recombines TRBV24-1 with TRBJ1-2; 7 bases map to TRBD1. Trimming cost V 0 bases and J 5 bases; bases outside gene matches: 8. The CDR3 extends over 16 amino acids. Germline V lookup: CDR1 KGHDR, CDR2 SFDVKD. The CDR3 DNA follows: TGTGCCACCAGTGATTTGAGACAGGGTGGGGTATATGGCTACACCTTC. Translating gives CATSDLRQGGVYGYTF.